This entry concerns a single TCR beta chain. Its antigen is not identified. The data are from a study of T cell repertoires in cytomegalovirus infection. TCRdb reanalysed the reads using MiXCR and keeps one entry per CDR3 protein. The sample lists 750,000 to 900,000 distinct CDR3 sequences, 25% to 35% occurring once. The V end lost 5 bases, the J end lost 0 bases, and 14 bases lay between the germline ends. The CDR3 totals 16 residues. CDR1 SGHVT and CDR2 SQSDAQ come from the germline V gene. Sequencing used cultured CD8+ T cells from PBMCs, obtained from culture after CMV antigen stimulation. The clonotype originates from a human donor in good health (CMV status not recorded). Some clones in this sample may be carry-over from other donors' samples. This chain connects TRBV7-4 to TRBJ1-5, with D unresolved. CDR3 amino acids: CASSPLGPDSNQPQHF. DNA for the CDR3: TGTGCCAGCAGCCCCCTTGGACCTGATAGCAATCAGCCCCAGCATTTT.